Listed here are 16 T cell receptor beta chains from one sample, sequenced in a study of T cell responses to AZD1222 COVID-19 vaccine. Sequencing was performed with immunoSEQ multiplex PCR; in TCRdb, only in-frame clones are kept and a portion is missing. The table includes roughly 150,000 clones, about 91% detected once. The input for sequencing was peripheral blood, taken on day 0 of AZD1222 vaccination. The receptors were gathered from an adult in good health.

This chain uses TRBV3-1 (or the pseudogene TRBV3-2) with TRBJ2-1; no clear D. CDR1 is LGHDT, CDR2 YNNKEL, per germline (reference sequence). Trimming took 5 bases from V and 2 from J, leaving 7 bases between them. The CDR3 is made up of 13 amino acids. As DNA, the CDR3 is TGTGCCAGCAGCACCACTCCCTACAATGAGCAGTTCTTC. Translated: CASSTTPYNEQFF.

J is TRBJ1-2 and V is TRBV19; 12 bases match TRBD1. Losses at the gene ends were 5 bases for V and 3 bases for J; bases not matched to a gene: 7. The germline gives CDR1 LNHDA, CDR2 SQIVND (reference sequence). This CDR3 comprises 16 residues. The CDR3 loop reads CASSLGTGGKDYGYTF. Here the CDR3 DNA reads TGTGCCAGTAGTCTCGGGACAGGGGGCAAGGACTATGGCTACACCTTC.

The V call is TRBV11-2, the J call TRBJ1-6; D gene uncertain. Trimming cost V 1 base and J 9 bases, with 13 bases left between them. CDR1 and CDR2 from the germline V gene are SGHAT and FQNNGV. This CDR3 has 15 amino acids. The CDR3: CASSLGVGSRSPLHF. Written as DNA, the CDR3 is TGTGCCAGCAGCTTAGGCGTAGGGTCGCGTTCACCCCTCCACTTT.

CDR3 sequence: CASLAGVWNEQFF. In DNA, the CDR3 is TGTGCCTCCCTAGCGGGAGTTTGGAATGAGCAGTTCTTC. The rearrangement joins TRBV19 to TRBJ2-1, with 10 bases identical to TRBD2. The germline V gene has CDR1 LNHDA and CDR2 SQIVND (reference sequence). V shed 11 bases, J shed 7 bases, and the junction held 8 bases outside the gene matches. This CDR3 region has 13 residues.

CDR3 nucleotides: TGTGCCAGCAGCCCCGCGGAGGAGGGGGCTGAAGCTTTCTTT. Protein sequence: CASSPAEEGAEAFF. The chain uses TRBV7-3 and TRBJ1-1; the D gene is possibly TRBD1 (6 bases). The CDR3 has 14 amino acids. Germline V gene data show CDR1 as SGHTA and CDR2 as FQGTGA. Trimming cost V 5 bases and J 6 bases, with 16 bases left between them.

The genes are TRBV7-3 and TRBJ2-7; 11 nucleotides align to TRBD1. Germline CDR1 and CDR2: SGHTA and FQGTGA. This CDR3 spans 13 amino acids. V lost 5 bases and J lost 5; bases outside the gene matches: 2. For the CDR3, the DNA is TGTGCCAGCAGCCGGACAGGGGGCAACGAGCAGTACTTC. Its translation is CASSRTGGNEQYF.

The V and J genes are TRBV19 and TRBJ1-5, with TRBD1 matching 8 bases. CDR3 length: 18 amino acids. The V gene's germline CDR1 is LNHDA and CDR2 SQIVND (reference sequence). V gave up 3 bases and J gave up 0 bases; unmatched junction bases: 10. CDR3 residues: CASSIRDRLTISNQPQHF. The CDR3 nucleotides read TGTGCCAGTAGTATCCGGGACAGGTTAACAATTAGCAATCAGCCCCAGCATTTT. Full variable domain (outside the CDR3, taken from reference TRBV19 and TRBJ1-5): DGGITQSPKYLFRKEGQNVTLSCEQNLNHDAMYWYRQDPGQGLRLIYYSQIVNDFQKGDIAEGYSVSREKKESFPLTVTSAQKNPTAFYLCASSIRDRLTISNQPQHFGDGTRLSIL.

The chain is built from TRBV7-9 and TRBJ2-2, with D possibly TRBD1 on 5 matching bases. V lost 1 base and J 4 bases, leaving 7 bases between the germline ends. Germline lookup yields CDR1 SEHNR and CDR2 FQNEAQ (reference sequence). The length of the CDR3 is 14 residues. The CDR3 nucleotides are TGTGCCAGCAGCTTAGAGGGGTTCACCGGGGAGCTGTTTTTT. It translates to CASSLEGFTGELFF. Full variable domain (outside the CDR3, taken from reference TRBV7-9 and TRBJ2-2): DTGVSQNPRHKITKRGQNVTFRCDPISEHNRLYWYRQTLGQGPEFLTYFQNEAQLEKSRLLSDRFSAERPKGSFSTLEIQRTEQGDSAMYLCASSLEGFTGELFFGEGSRLTVL.

This clone came up once. The chain carries TRBV30 and TRBJ1-1; a weak D match, TRBD1 (5 bases). There are 11 residues in the CDR3. CDR1 GTSNPN and CDR2 SVGIG come from the germline V gene (reference sequence). V lost 3 bases to trimming and J lost 6 bases, with 8 bases between them. The CDR3 is CAWRVGAEAFF. CDR3 coding DNA: TGTGCCTGGAGAGTAGGGGCTGAAGCTTTCTTT.

This sequence joins TRBV3-1 (or the pseudogene TRBV3-2) and TRBJ2-4; TRBD2 might be the D (6 bases). This CDR3 region has 18 residues. Germline CDR1 LGHDT, CDR2 YNNKEL (reference sequence). Trimming left V 4 bases short and J 1 base short, with 20 bases between. The CDR3 sequence: CASSPQAGNLLAKNIQYF. The CDR3 DNA follows: TGTGCCAGCAGCCCCCAGGCGGGGAACTTATTGGCCAAAAACATTCAGTACTTC.

This rearrangement joins TRBV7-2 to TRBJ1-2; D perhaps matches TRBD1 (5 bases). CDR1 is SGHTA, CDR2 FQGNSA, per germline. Trimming took 2 bases from V and 0 from J, leaving 13 bases between them. The CDR3 sequence is 16 residues long. The CDR3, as DNA: TGTGCCAGCAGCTTACGGTTGGGGGGAGCTAACTATGGCTACACCTTC. Its protein product is CASSLRLGGANYGYTF.

V and J are TRBV12-3 or TRBV12-4 and TRBJ2-1; tentative D call: TRBD1 (6 bases). V lost 8 bases to trimming and J lost 6 bases, with 11 bases between them. The CDR3 consists of 12 residues. CDR3 loop: CASSPTGNEQFF. CDR3 nucleotide sequence: TGTGCCAGCTCCCCGACAGGCAATGAGCAGTTCTTC.

This clone was detected a few times. The junction departs from germline at one end; a sequencing error may be responsible. The chain recombines TRBV20-1 with TRBJ1-2; D is perhaps TRBD1 (6 bases). The CDR3 consists of 11 residues. Germline V gene data show CDR1 as DFQATT and CDR2 as SNEGSKA (reference sequence). The CDR3 nucleotides are TGCAGTGCTAGTGGTCGACAGGAGTCGTTCTTC. This gives the protein CSASGRQESFF.

The chain combines TRBV29-1 with TRBJ2-7; 10 bases agree with TRBD2. V was clipped by 5 bases and J by 6 bases; unmatched bases: 7. Germline V CDR1 and CDR2: SQVTM, ANQGSEA. This CDR3 is built from 13 residues. The CDR3 reads CSVKLAGPGEQYF. CDR3 coding DNA: TGCAGCGTTAAACTAGCGGGGCCCGGCGAGCAGTACTTC.

This clone was detected once. The J gene is TRBJ1-1, the V gene TRBV6-5, with D tentatively TRBD1 (5 bases). Germline CDR1 and CDR2: MNHEY and SVGAGI. This CDR3 has 13 amino acids. Trimming stripped 8 bases from V and 1 base from J, with 11 bases between. The DNA for the CDR3 is TGTGCCAGCTCTAACCAGGGGAACACTGAAGCTTTCTTT. Translating gives CASSNQGNTEAFF.

A few counts support this clone. This rearrangement joins TRBV5-1 to TRBJ2-7, with a weak D call TRBD2 (6 bases). The V end was cut by 6 bases, the J end by 0 bases, with 13 bases between. CDR3 length: 14 amino acids. CDR1 is SGHRS, CDR2 YFSETQ, per germline. This CDR3 is CASTGLPPSYEQYF. DNA of the CDR3: TGCGCCAGCACGGGACTGCCGCCCTCCTACGAGCAGTACTTC.